This T cell receptor (beta chain) appears in the sequencing data of a study of T-cell memory formation after mild COVID-19 (TCRdb year 2021). Some background on the complete study: TCR sequence clusters from the two donors were found to be largely donor specific. In a couple of donors, T-cell clones that expanded and contracted after mild COVID-19 were tracked by sequencing TCRalpha and TCRbeta repertoires over time. The cohort comprised two young, previously healthy adult volunteers, one female and one male. What the study reported, not specific to this receptor: Whether the second-wave clones peaking on day 37 were SARS-CoV-2 specific was not confirmed. Some responding clones were detected in pre-infection memory, suggesting pre-existing cross-reactive memory T cells joined the SARS-CoV-2 response. Only a couple of mild cases were covered in the study, and larger cohorts including severe cases with pre-infection samples were considered necessary. Contracting CD4+ clones were located mainly in the CM and EM memory subsets, whereas CD8+ clones were found to be enriched in EMRA. Clones that contracted from day 15 to 85 showed balanced CD4/CD8 phenotypes, whereas a second wave of clones that expanded from day 15 to 37 leaned towards CD4+.

Ficoll-Paque density gradient centrifugation was used to isolate PBMCs. CDR1 and CDR2, looked up from the germline V gene, are SGHTA and FQGTGA. V loses 1 base, J loses 10 bases, and the germline ends lie 15 bases apart. The cysteine opens and the phenylalanine closes a CDR3 of 14 amino acids. Only the CDR3 part of the read is kept: 42 bases, read in frame from the first base. The instrument was an Illumina NovaSeq 6000. cDNA libraries for TCRalpha and TCRbeta were prepared by 5'RACE using constant-segment primers, with sample barcodes and unique molecular identifiers added. Trizol reagent was used to extract RNA from every sample. The libraries were amplified in two PCR steps, and the second step added a second sample barcode and Illumina TruSeq adapters. The libraries were sequenced on an Illumina NovaSeq using 2 x 150 bp paired-end reads. In the original analysis: Reads were demultiplexed and collapsed into UMI-guided consensus sequences with migec v1.2.7. With mixcr v2.1.11, UMI consensuses were aligned to TRA and TRB V and J templates and assembled into clonotypes. Clonotypes were classified as expanded or contracted when called significant by both edgeR and NoisET, with noise models trained on biological replicates. edgeR calls used a false discovery rate-adjusted p below 0.01 and a log2 fold-change threshold of 1. As an exploratory analysis of dynamics, max-normalized trajectories of the 1000 most abundant clonotypes were examined with PCA combined with hierarchical clustering. Separately sequenced CD4+ and CD8+ repertoires were used to assign a CD4 or CD8 phenotype to each responding clone. TCRdb reprocessed the public reads (quality trimming at Q25 with fastp, clone calling with MiXCR) and kept in-frame beta chains. Every CDR3 protein is listed once, alongside the most common genes and DNA of its rows. V and J calls and clone size were set by TCRdb, not the authors. The sample profile shows roughly 350,000 distinct CDR3 sequences; 21% of them were found once. Approximately 13% of the sample comes from the top ten.

As regards this clonotype: Its antigen remains undetermined. There are no base qualities to consult, and no much larger clone falls within one base.

This clonotype originated in an adult woman who had mild COVID-19 (a few samples of this study predate the infection). The sample titles of this study are shuffled in the database, so cell type and time point are left out; the donor was told from shared clones. Sequenced input: PBMCs or a T cell subset sorted from them (not recorded which). The rearrangement combines TRBV7-3 with TRBJ2-3; TRBD2 is a weak D gene call, 6 bases matching. Read as DNA, the sequence is TGTGCCAGCAGCTTAAATCCGGGTTGGGAGGCGCAGTATTTT. Its translation reads: CASSLNPGWEAQYF. The CDR3, completed at both ends by the reference TRBV7-3 and TRBJ2-3 genes, gives the full variable domain GAGVSQTPSNKVTEKGKYVELRCDPISGHTALYWYRQSLGQGPEFLIYFQGTGAADDSGLPNDRFFAVRPEGSVSTLKIQRTERGDSAVYLCASSLNPGWEAQYFGPGTRLTVL.